These 8 T cell receptor beta chains were sequenced from one sample in a study of blood T cell repertoires in COVID-19. Clones were sequenced by immunoSEQ multiplex PCR, and TCRdb holds only the in-frame ones, with some missing. The sample has 250,000 to 300,000 clones, around four fifths seen once. The sequenced material came from peripheral blood. These receptors came from a man in his sixties who had recovered from COVID-19.

This clone was found a few times. V and J are TRBV7-9 and TRBJ1-2; D might be TRBD1 (6 bases). This CDR3 contains 13 residues. The V end lost 1 base, the J end lost 8 bases, and 11 bases lay between the germline ends. Germline CDR1 SEHNR, CDR2 FQNEAQ (reference sequence). CDR3 sequence (DNA): TGTGCCAGCAGCTTAGACAGGGAAGAAGGCTACACCTTC. Translation gives CASSLDREEGYTF.

The rearrangement joins TRBV29-1 to TRBJ2-1; 12 nucleotides line up with TRBD2. The germline V gene encodes CDR1 SQVTM and CDR2 ANQGSEA. Trimming cost V 0 bases and J 7 bases; bases outside gene matches: 10. The CDR3 is 17 amino acids. CDR3 in amino acids: CSVEDLVGLAGTNEQFF. The CDR3, as DNA: TGCAGCGTTGAAGATCTCGTAGGACTAGCGGGAACAAATGAGCAGTTCTTC.

This clone showed up just a few times. The chain combines TRBV27 with TRBJ2-7; 7 nucleotides match TRBD2. The CDR3 runs to 14 residues. Per the germline V gene, CDR1 is MNHEY and CDR2 is SMNVEV (reference sequence). J lost 4 bases, V lost 7 bases, and 10 bases had no gene match. The CDR3 loop reads CASKASGWDYEQYF. The CDR3 region has the DNA TGTGCCAGCAAGGCTAGCGGTTGGGATTACGAGCAGTACTTC.

The V call is TRBV11-2, the J call TRBJ2-7; 9 bases agree with TRBD1. Trimming at V came to 5 bases and at J to 3 bases, leaving 5 bases not matched to a gene. This CDR3 comprises 14 residues. Germline-derived CDR1 and CDR2 are SGHAT and FQNNGV. The CDR3 sequence is CASSHWDRVYEQYF. As DNA, the CDR3 is TGTGCCAGCAGCCATTGGGACAGGGTCTACGAGCAGTACTTC.

This clone was observed a few times. The chain uses TRBV6-5 and TRBJ2-5, with 7 nucleotides matching TRBD2. Looked up from germline, CDR1 is MNHEY and CDR2 is SVGAGI. The CDR3 extends over 15 amino acids. The junction had 12 bases not matched to a gene; V was cut back by 9 bases and J by 2 bases. CDR3 in DNA: TGTGCCAGTTTTTTGGCGGGGGTGTTTCAAGAGACCCAGTACTTC. Translation: CASFLAGVFQETQYF.

V usage is TRBV5-1 and J usage is TRBJ1-2; the D is unclear. V dropped 4 bases and J dropped 8 bases, with 21 bases sitting between them. The V gene's germline CDR1 is SGHRS and CDR2 YFSETQ. The CDR3 runs to 15 residues. CDR3: CASSQNRAGTDGYTF. Here the CDR3 DNA reads TGCGCCAGCAGCCAGAATAGGGCGGGAACGGACGGCTACACCTTC.

V and J are TRBV19 and TRBJ2-5; TRBD1 is a possible D gene (5 bases). CDR3 size: 13 residues. V shed 4 bases and J shed 5 bases, with 11 bases lying between them. Looked up from germline, CDR1 is LNHDA and CDR2 is SQIVND (reference sequence). CDR3 sequence: CASSKGFRETQYF. For the CDR3, the DNA is TGTGCCAGTAGTAAGGGGTTCCGGGAGACCCAGTACTTC.

The V and J genes are TRBV3-1 (or the pseudogene TRBV3-2) and TRBJ2-7; TRBD1 matches 7 bases. The V gene's germline CDR1 is LGHDT and CDR2 YNNKEL (reference sequence). The CDR3 spans 13 residues. V shed 7 bases, J shed 5 bases, and the junction held 8 bases outside the gene matches. The CDR3 DNA reads as TGTGCCAGCAAGTTGACAGGGCGGGACGAGCAGTACTTC. It codes for CASKLTGRDEQYF.